These 5 T cell receptor delta chains were sequenced from one sample in a study of γδ T cells in repeated Plasmodium falciparum infection (dated by TCRdb to the early 2020s). Vgamma9/Vdelta2+ and Vdelta2-negative gammadelta T cell populations were flow-sorted from peripheral blood mononuclear cells for bulk TCR repertoire analysis. Libraries came from multiplex PCR. Instrument on record: Illumina MiSeq. Clonotypes were called again by TCRdb from the public reads via CATT, and duplicate nucleotide sequences were then merged into one entry. For this sample the table gives roughly 93,000 delta-chain clones, of which approximately 0.92% were detected only once. The ten largest clones add up to roughly 9.9% of the sample. Sequenced material: gamma-delta T cells from blood. These receptors all come from a pool of human donors (malaria-infected and uninfected, not separated).

For this clone: TCRdb's entry gives the protein of a much larger clone, which mismatches this DNA's translation at residue 6, likely from a read error; the protein reported here is translated from the DNA. The V and J genes are TRDV1 and TRDJ1, with 9 bases aligning to TRDD3. No J segment appears in TCRdb, so it was assigned here by matching the sequence to germline. With V trimmed by 1 base and J by 0 bases, 3 bases remained unmatched. The CDR3 sequence is 16 residues long. The germline CDR1 and CDR2 sequences are TSWWSYY and QGS. The CDR3 region is CALGEPGGIHTDKLIF. The CDR3 nucleotides read TGTGCTCTTGGGGAACCAGGGGGGATACACACCGATAAACTCATCTTT.

This clone has more than one count but fewer than ten. It is likely a read error: a sequence one base away is far more abundant. The sample contains more than one DNA sequence encoding this CDR3. The J gene went uncalled, whereas the V gene is TRDV2; the table calls TRDD3, which could not be checked here. There are 21 residues in the CDR3. CDR1 is GEAIGNYY and CDR2 is EKD in the germline V gene. CDR3 coding DNA: TGTGCCTGTGACACCGACAACTGGGGGATACGCGTCTTACCAATCACACCACCTCGGATCTTT. This codes for CACDTDNWGIRVLPITPPRIF.

This clone was detected many times. This is likely an artifact of a read error, given a far larger clone one base away. Distinct nucleotide sequences in the sample also encode this CDR3. CDR3 protein: CALGELRPGPDKLIF. The CDR3 DNA sequence: TGTGCCCTTGGGGAACTGAGGCCGGGCCCTGATAAACTCATCTTT. The chain joins TRDV1 to TRDJ1; tentative D call: TRDD3 (5 bases). No J gene was available from TCRdb, and it was assigned here by a germline match of the DNA. Germline V lookup: CDR1 TSWWSYY, CDR2 QGS. The CDR3 loop spans 15 amino acids.

This clone was seen only a few times. TCRdb shows a much larger clone's protein in place of this DNA's translation, and the two differ at residue 7, likely through a read error; the protein shown is translated from the DNA. J is TRDJ1 and V is TRDV1, with TRDD3 matching 13 bases. Here the J gene came from matching the DNA to germline, since TCRdb omits it. V lost 0 bases and J lost 3; bases outside the gene matches: 19. This CDR3 is built from 22 residues. The germline CDR1 and CDR2 sequences are TSWWSYY and QGS. CDR3 sequence reads: CALGELPPTKYWGIRGADKLIF. In DNA form, the CDR3 reads TGTGCTCTTGGGGAACTCCCTCCTACTAAGTACTGGGGGATACGAGGGGCCGATAAACTCATCTTT.

This clone was counted between two and nine times. The protein in TCRdb stems from a much larger clone and differs at residue 8 from this DNA's translation, likely a read error; here the protein is translated from the DNA. The CDR3 is CACDTVGSPSSTGGYPTDKLIF. DNA of the CDR3: TGTGCCTGTGACACCGTCGGGTCACCCTCTTCTACTGGGGGATACCCTACCGATAAACTCATCTTT. This chain joins TRDV2 and TRDJ1; 12 bases map to TRDD3. TCRdb is silent on the J gene; assignment here came from matching the DNA to germline. Germline V lookup: CDR1 GEAIGNYY, CDR2 EKD. The CDR3 length is 22 residues. The trim removed 0 bases at V and 2 bases at J, leaving 21 bases unmatched.